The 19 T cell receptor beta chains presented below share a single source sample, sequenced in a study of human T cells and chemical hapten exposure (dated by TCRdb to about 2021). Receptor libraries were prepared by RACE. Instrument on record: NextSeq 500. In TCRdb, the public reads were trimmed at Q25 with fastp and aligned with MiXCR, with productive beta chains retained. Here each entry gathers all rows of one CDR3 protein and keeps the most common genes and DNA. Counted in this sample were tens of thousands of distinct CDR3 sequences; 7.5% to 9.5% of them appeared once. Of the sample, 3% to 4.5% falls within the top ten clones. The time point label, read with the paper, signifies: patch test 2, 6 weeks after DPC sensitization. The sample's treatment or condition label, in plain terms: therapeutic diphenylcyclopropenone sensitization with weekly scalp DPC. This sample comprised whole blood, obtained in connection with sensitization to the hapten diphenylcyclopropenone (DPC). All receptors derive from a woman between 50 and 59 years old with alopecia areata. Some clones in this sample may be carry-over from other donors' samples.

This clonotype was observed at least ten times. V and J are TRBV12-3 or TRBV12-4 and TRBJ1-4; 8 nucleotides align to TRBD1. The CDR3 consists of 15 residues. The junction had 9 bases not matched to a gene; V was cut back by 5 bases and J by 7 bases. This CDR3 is CASSPQGAPGEKLFF. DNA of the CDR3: TGTGCCAGCAGTCCTCAGGGGGCGCCCGGTGAAAAACTGTTTTTT.

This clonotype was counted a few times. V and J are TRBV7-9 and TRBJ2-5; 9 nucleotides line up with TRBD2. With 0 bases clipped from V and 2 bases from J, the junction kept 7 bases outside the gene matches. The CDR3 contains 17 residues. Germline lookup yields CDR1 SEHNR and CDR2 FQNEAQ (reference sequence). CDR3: CASSLASSGAYQETQYF. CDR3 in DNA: TGTGCCAGCAGCTTAGCCTCTAGCGGGGCCTATCAAGAGACCCAGTACTTC. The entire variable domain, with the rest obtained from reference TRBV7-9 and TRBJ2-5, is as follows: DTGVSQNPRHKITKRGQNVTFRCDPISEHNRLYWYRQTLGQGPEFLTYFQNEAQLEKSRLLSDRFSAERPKGSFSTLEIQRTEQGDSAMYLCASSLASSGAYQETQYFGPGTRLLVL.

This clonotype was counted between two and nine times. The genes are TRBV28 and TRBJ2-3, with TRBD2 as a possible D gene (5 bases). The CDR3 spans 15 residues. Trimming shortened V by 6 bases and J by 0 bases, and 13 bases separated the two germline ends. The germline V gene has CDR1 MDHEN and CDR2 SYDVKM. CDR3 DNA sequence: TGTGCCAGCAGAACCAGCGGCGCTAGCACAGATACGCAGTATTTT. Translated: CASRTSGASTDTQYF.

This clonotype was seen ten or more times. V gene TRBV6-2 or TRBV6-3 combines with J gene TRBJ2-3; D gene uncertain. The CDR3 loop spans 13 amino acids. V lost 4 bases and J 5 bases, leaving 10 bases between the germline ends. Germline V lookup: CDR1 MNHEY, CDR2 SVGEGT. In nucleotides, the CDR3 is TGTGCCAGCAGTTCCCTAATCCGAGATACGCAGTATTTT. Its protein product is CASSSLIRDTQYF.

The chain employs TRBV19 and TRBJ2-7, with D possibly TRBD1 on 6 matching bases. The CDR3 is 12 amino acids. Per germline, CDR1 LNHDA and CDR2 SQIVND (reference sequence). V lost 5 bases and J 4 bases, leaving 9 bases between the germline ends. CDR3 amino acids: CASSDTGYEQYF. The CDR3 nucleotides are TGTGCCAGTAGTGATACAGGGTACGAGCAGTACTTC.

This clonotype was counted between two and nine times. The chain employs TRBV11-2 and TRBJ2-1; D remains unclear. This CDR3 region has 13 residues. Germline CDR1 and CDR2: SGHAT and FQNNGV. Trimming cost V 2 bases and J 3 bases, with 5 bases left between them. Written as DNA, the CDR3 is TGTGCCAGCAGCTTACACTACTACAATGAGCAGTTCTTC. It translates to CASSLHYYNEQFF. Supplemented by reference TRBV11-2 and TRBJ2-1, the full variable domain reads EAGVAQSPRYKIIEKRQSVAFWCNPISGHATLYWYQQILGQGPKLLIQFQNNGVVDDSQLPKDRFSAERLKGVDSTLKIQPAKLEDSAVYLCASSLHYYNEQFFGPGTRLTVL.

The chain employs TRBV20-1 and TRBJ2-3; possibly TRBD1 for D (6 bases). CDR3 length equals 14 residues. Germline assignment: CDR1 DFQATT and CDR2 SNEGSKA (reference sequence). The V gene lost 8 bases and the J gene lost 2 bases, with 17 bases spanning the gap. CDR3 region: CSFLQGGSTDTQYF. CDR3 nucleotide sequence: TGCAGTTTTCTACAGGGTGGGTCCACAGATACGCAGTATTTT.

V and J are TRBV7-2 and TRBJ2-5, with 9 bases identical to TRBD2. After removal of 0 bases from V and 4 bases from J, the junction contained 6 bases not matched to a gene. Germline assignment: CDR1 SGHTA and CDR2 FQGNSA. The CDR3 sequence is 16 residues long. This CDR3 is CASSLARTSATETQYF. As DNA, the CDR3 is TGTGCCAGCAGCTTAGCTCGGACTAGCGCCACAGAGACCCAGTACTTC.

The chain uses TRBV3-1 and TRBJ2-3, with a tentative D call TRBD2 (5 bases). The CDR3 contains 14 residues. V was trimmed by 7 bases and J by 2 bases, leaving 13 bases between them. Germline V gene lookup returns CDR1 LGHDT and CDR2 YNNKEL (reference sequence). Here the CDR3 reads CASTRSGYTDTQYF. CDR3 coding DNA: TGTGCCAGCACCCGAAGCGGTTACACAGATACGCAGTATTTT.

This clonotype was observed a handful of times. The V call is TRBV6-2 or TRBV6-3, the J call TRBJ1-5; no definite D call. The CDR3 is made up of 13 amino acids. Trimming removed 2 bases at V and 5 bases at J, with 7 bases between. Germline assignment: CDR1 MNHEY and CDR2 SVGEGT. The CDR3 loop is CASSYPGYQPQHF. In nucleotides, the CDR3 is TGTGCCAGCAGTTACCCTGGGTATCAGCCCCAGCATTTT.

The CDR3 reads CASSYSGQTVEAFF. The CDR3 nucleotides are TGTGCCAGCAGTTACTCGGGACAGACGGTTGAAGCTTTCTTT. V usage is TRBV6-2 or TRBV6-3 and J usage is TRBJ1-1; 7 bases are a match to TRBD1. V shed 0 bases, J shed 7 bases, and the junction held 5 bases outside the gene matches. In germline, CDR1 is MNHEY, CDR2 SVGEGT. The CDR3 is 14 amino acids.

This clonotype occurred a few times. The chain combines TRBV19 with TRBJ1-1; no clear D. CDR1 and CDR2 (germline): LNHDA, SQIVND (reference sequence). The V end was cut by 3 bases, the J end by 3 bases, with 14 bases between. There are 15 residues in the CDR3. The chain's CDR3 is CASSIRARGDTEAFF. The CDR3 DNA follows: TGTGCCAGTAGTATCCGGGCCCGGGGAGACACTGAAGCTTTCTTT.

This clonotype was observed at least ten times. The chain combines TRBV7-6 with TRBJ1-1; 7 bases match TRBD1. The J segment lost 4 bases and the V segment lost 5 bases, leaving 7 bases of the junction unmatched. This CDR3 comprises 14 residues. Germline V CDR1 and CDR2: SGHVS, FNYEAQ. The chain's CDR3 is CASSARQGSTEAFF. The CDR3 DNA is TGTGCCAGCAGCGCAAGACAGGGTAGCACTGAAGCTTTCTTT.

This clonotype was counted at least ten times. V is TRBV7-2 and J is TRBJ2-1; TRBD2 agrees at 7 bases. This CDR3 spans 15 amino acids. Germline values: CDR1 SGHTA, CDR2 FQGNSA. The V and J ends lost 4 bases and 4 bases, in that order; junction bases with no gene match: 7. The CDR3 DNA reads TGTGCCAGCAGCTACACTGGGGGGGGGTACAATGAGCAGTTCTTC. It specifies CASSYTGGGYNEQFF.

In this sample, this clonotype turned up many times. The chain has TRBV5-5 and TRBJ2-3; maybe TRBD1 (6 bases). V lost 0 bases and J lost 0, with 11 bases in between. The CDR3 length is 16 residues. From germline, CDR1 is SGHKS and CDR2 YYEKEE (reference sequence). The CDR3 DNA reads TGTGCCAGCAGCTTGGACAGGGCTCTTAGCACAGATACGCAGTATTTT. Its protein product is CASSLDRALSTDTQYF.

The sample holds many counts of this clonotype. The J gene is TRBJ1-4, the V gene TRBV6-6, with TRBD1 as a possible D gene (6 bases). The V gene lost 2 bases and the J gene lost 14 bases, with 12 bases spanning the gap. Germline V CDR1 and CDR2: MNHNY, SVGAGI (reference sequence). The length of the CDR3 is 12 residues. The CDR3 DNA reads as TGTGCCAGCAGTTACACGGGACAATCGCTGTTTTTT. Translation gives CASSYTGQSLFF.

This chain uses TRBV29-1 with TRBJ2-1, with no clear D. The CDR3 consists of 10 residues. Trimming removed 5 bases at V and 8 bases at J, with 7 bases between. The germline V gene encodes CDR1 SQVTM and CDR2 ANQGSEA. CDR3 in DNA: TGCAGCGTTAGAATCGATGAGCAGTTCTTC. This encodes CSVRIDEQFF.

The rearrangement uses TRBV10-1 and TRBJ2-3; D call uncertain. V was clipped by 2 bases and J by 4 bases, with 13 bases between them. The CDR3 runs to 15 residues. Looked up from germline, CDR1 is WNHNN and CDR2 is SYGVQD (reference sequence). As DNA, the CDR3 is TGCGCCAGCAGTGAGGGACGGCAGCTCGCAGATACGCAGTATTTT. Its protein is CASSEGRQLADTQYF.

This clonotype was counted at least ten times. CDR3 region: CASSRAGPDTGELFF. In DNA, the CDR3 is TGTGCCAGCAGTAGAGCTGGGCCAGATACCGGGGAGCTGTTTTTT. The chain carries TRBV7-9 and TRBJ2-2; D gene uncertain. CDR1 SEHNR and CDR2 FQNEAQ come from the germline V gene (reference sequence). CDR3 length equals 15 residues. V shed 6 bases and J shed 5 bases, with 16 bases lying between them.